A single sample gave rise to the 3 T cell receptor beta chains below, sequenced in a study of CD8 T cells in Susac syndrome. Random hexamers were used to reverse transcribe an amount of roughly 0.5 to 1 ug RNA. TCRdb redid the calling of the immunoSEQ multiplex PCR reads with MiXCR, one entry per CDR3 protein. The profile shows around 130,000 distinct CDR3 sequences, roughly 95% of them singletons. Material for sequencing was CD4+ T cells from PBMCs. These receptor sequences come from a human donor with multiple sclerosis.

The CDR3 nucleotides read TGTGCCATCGGGACCTACACTGAAGCTTTCTTT. Amino acids: CAIGTYTEAFF. The chain combines TRBV28 with TRBJ1-1; perhaps TRBD1 as D (5 bases). The germline V gene has CDR1 MDHEN and CDR2 SYDVKM. The CDR3 runs 11 residues. V was cut by 10 bases and J by 3 bases, with 9 bases left in between.

V is TRBV25-1 and J is TRBJ1-4; no firm D call. V was clipped by 8 bases and J by 5 bases, with 12 bases between them. CDR3 length: 13 residues. CDR1 is MGHDK and CDR2 is SYGVNS in the germline V gene. The CDR3 reads CASSQVINEKLFF. The CDR3 nucleotides are TGTGCCAGCTCGCAGGTCATCAATGAAAAACTGTTTTTT. Drawing the rest from reference TRBV25-1 and TRBJ1-4, the complete variable domain is EADIYQTPRYLVIGTGKKITLECSQTMGHDKMYWYQQDPGMELHLIHYSYGVNSTEKGDLSSESTVSRIRTEHFPLTLESARPSHTSQYLCASSQVINEKLFFGSGTQLSVL.

The CDR3 is CASSPDREAFF. The CDR3 DNA sequence: TGTGCCAGCAGCCCAGACAGAGAAGCTTTCTTT. The chain has TRBV7-9 and TRBJ1-1; a weak D match, TRBD1 (5 bases). This CDR3 is 11 amino acids long. The germline V and J ends were trimmed by 5 bases and 8 bases, with 9 bases remaining between them. CDR1 is SEHNR, CDR2 FQNEAQ, per germline (reference sequence).